This record concerns one T cell receptor (beta chain) sequence. The antigen is unknown. This sample was taken from a study of T cell responses to AZD1222 COVID-19 vaccine. V lost 0 bases and J lost 1, with 10 bases in between. The germline V gene has CDR1 SGDLS and CDR2 YYNGEE. The CDR3 loop spans 16 amino acids. Study observations and caveats: As reported, nearly half of all spike-specific TCRs target variant regions that are unmutated. Breadth and depth of Spike-specific TCRs rose after two AZD1222 doses. Clonal diversity was possibly underestimated, and the donors were mostly white British, with more females. AZD1222 recipients seropositive at baseline numbered only six or seven.

TCRdb's table, derived via immunoSEQ multiplex PCR, lists solely in-frame clones and lacks some. The sample yields 120,000 or so clones, roughly 84% seen once. Sequenced here: peripheral blood, sampled on day 0 of AZD1222 vaccination. The clonotype originates from an adult in good health. The chain joins TRBV9 to TRBJ2-2, with D unclear. CDR3 nucleotide sequence: TGTGCCAGCAGCGTAGGTGCGACGGGGAACACCGGGGAGCTGTTTTTT. It specifies CASSVGATGNTGELFF.